The 11 T cell receptor beta chains given below trace back to one sample, sequenced in a study of blood T cell repertoires in COVID-19. Generated by immunoSEQ multiplex PCR, the TCRdb table keeps only in-frame clones and is missing some. The sample includes about 200,000 clones, 65% to 90% of them seen just once. Sample: peripheral blood. These receptors all come from a human donor in a cohort sampled during active COVID-19.

This chain joins TRBV18 and TRBJ1-3; 7 bases fit TRBD1. The CDR3 is made up of 15 amino acids. After removal of 3 bases from V and 0 bases from J, the junction contained 2 bases not matched to a gene. Germline V CDR1 and CDR2: KGHSH, LQKENI. The CDR3 nucleotides are TGTGCCAGCTCACCGGGACAGAGCTCTGGAAACACCATATATTTT. It codes for CASSPGQSSGNTIYF.

The chain uses TRBV19 and TRBJ2-6, with unresolved D. The CDR3 totals 15 residues. V was cut by 2 bases and J by 0 bases, with 5 bases left in between. Germline V gene lookup returns CDR1 LNHDA and CDR2 SQIVND (reference sequence). The DNA for the CDR3 is TGTGCCAGTAGTATATCTCTCTCTGGGGCCAACGTCCTGACTTTC. Protein sequence: CASSISLSGANVLTF. The full variable domain, in which reference TRBV19 and TRBJ2-6 provide the parts outside the CDR3, is DGGITQSPKYLFRKEGQNVTLSCEQNLNHDAMYWYRQDPGQGLRLIYYSQIVNDFQKGDIAEGYSVSREKKESFPLTVTSAQKNPTAFYLCASSISLSGANVLTFGAGSRLTVL.

The chain is built from TRBV7-9 and TRBJ2-2; possible D gene TRBD2, 5 bases. Germline values: CDR1 SEHNR, CDR2 FQNEAQ (reference sequence). This CDR3 has 16 residues. With 3 bases removed from V and 4 bases from J, the gap between germline ends came to 15 bases. The CDR3: CASSLRDVLATGELFF. The CDR3 region has the DNA TGTGCCAGCAGCTTGAGAGACGTTCTAGCCACCGGGGAGCTGTTTTTT.

The chain recombines TRBV27 with TRBJ1-1; D gene ambiguous. Trimming cost V 8 bases and J 0 bases, with 10 bases left between them. The CDR3 spans 13 residues. Germline V CDR1 and CDR2: MNHEY, SMNVEV (reference sequence). As DNA, the CDR3 is TGTGCCAGCTATCGACACATGAACACTGAAGCTTTCTTT. Residues: CASYRHMNTEAFF.

This clone was recorded a few times. This rearrangement joins TRBV12-3 or TRBV12-4 to TRBJ1-1; D is unclear. V shed 10 bases and J shed 7 bases, with 7 bases lying between them. The CDR3 runs 9 residues. For the CDR3, the DNA is TGTGCCATCCAGTTTGAAGCTTTCTTT. Translating it yields CAIQFEAFF.

This clone was seen a handful of times. V is TRBV7-2 and J is TRBJ2-5; D ambiguous. The CDR3 runs to 12 residues. The V end lost 2 bases, the J end lost 3 bases, and 4 bases lay between the germline ends. Germline values: CDR1 SGHTA, CDR2 FQGNSA. CDR3 protein: CASSLPKETQYF. The CDR3 nucleotides read TGTGCCAGCAGCTTACCCAAAGAGACCCAGTACTTC.

This clone occurred once. The chain employs TRBV30 and TRBJ2-3, with 8 positions matching TRBD2. This CDR3 spans 14 amino acids. Trimming at V came to 2 bases and at J to 4 bases, leaving 5 bases not matched to a gene. CDR1 and CDR2 (germline): GTSNPN, SVGIG (reference sequence). CDR3 region: CAWSTGGRADTQYF. For the CDR3, the DNA is TGTGCCTGGAGTACGGGGGGGAGGGCAGATACGCAGTATTTT.

There are a few counts of this clone. The V gene is TRBV11-2, the J gene TRBJ2-7, with a tentative D call TRBD2 (6 bases). The V end was cut by 5 bases, the J end by 3 bases, with 8 bases between. Germline V gene data show CDR1 as SGHAT and CDR2 as FQNNGV. The length of the CDR3 is 12 residues. CDR3 nucleotide sequence: TGTGCCAGCAGCACCGGGGGCTACGAGCAGTACTTC. This sequence encodes CASSTGGYEQYF.

The chain links TRBV14 to TRBJ1-1, with D possibly matching TRBD1 (5 bases). Trimming shortened V by 1 base and J by 4 bases, and 7 bases separated the two germline ends. Germline assignment: CDR1 SGHDN and CDR2 FVKESK. This CDR3 region has 13 residues. The DNA of the CDR3 is TGTGCCAGCAGCCAAGGCAGGGCCACTGAAGCTTTCTTT. It is translated as CASSQGRATEAFF.

The chain has TRBV30 and TRBJ1-1; TRBD1 matches at 9 bases. V gave up 4 bases and J gave up 7 bases; unmatched junction bases: 7. Per the germline V gene, CDR1 is GTSNPN and CDR2 is SVGIG (reference sequence). CDR3 length: 13 residues. In DNA form, the CDR3 reads TGTGCCTGGACATGGACAGGGGAAGGTGAAGCTTTCTTT. Its translation is CAWTWTGEGEAFF. The variable domain in full, completed from reference TRBV30 and TRBJ1-1, reads SQTIHQWPATLVQPVGSPLSLECTVEGTSNPNLYWYRQAAGRGLQLLFYSVGIGQISSEVPQNLSASRPQDRQFILSSKKLLLSDSGFYLCAWTWTGEGEAFFGQGTRLTVV.

The CDR3 region has the DNA TGCGCCAGCAGCCACACTAGGGGGGCTTTCTTT. It codes for CASSHTRGAFF. This rearrangement joins TRBV4-1 to TRBJ1-1, with a weak D call TRBD1 (6 bases). CDR3 length equals 11 residues. V shed 3 bases and J shed 11 bases, with 10 bases lying between them. Looked up from germline, CDR1 is MGHRA and CDR2 is YSYEKL.